Following are 15 T cell receptor beta chains from one sample sequenced in a study of T cells in Graves' hyperthyroidism and ophthalmopathy. RNA transcripts provided the source from which TCR beta CDR3 regions were amplified. TCR CDR3 regions were first amplified by RT-PCR with HTBI primers. MiXCR, applied by TCRdb to the multiplex PCR reads, yields one record per CDR3 protein. The sample holds 450,000 to 700,000 distinct CDR3 sequences, 35% to 55% seen once. The specimen was peripheral blood or thyroid tissue (not recorded which). Source of these receptors: an adult woman with Graves' disease, either hyperthyroidism or ophthalmopathy (not recorded which).

This chain joins TRBV11-3 and TRBJ1-5; no firm D call. Germline V lookup: CDR1 SGHNT, CDR2 YENEEA. V was cut by 1 base and J by 1 base, with 11 bases left in between. The length of the CDR3 is 16 residues. This chain's CDR3 is CASSLGGSGSNQPQHF. CDR3 sequence (DNA): TGTGCCAGCAGCTTAGGCGGCAGTGGGAGCAATCAGCCCCAGCATTTT.

J is TRBJ1-2 and V is TRBV10-3, with 12 bases lining up with TRBD1. V was clipped by 4 bases and J by 8 bases; unmatched bases: 5. The germline CDR1 and CDR2 sequences are ENHRY and SYGVKD. The CDR3 is 14 residues long. This CDR3 is CAISGGTGGWGYTF. For the CDR3, the DNA is TGTGCCATCAGTGGAGGGACAGGGGGCTGGGGCTACACCTTC.

The CDR3 region is CASSWTSGGNQPQHF. Written as DNA, the CDR3 is TGTGCCAGCAGCTGGACTAGCGGGGGGAATCAGCCCCAGCATTTT. The J gene is TRBJ1-5, the V gene TRBV7-9; a possible D gene is TRBD1 (5 bases). The CDR3 sequence is 15 residues long. V was clipped by 4 bases and J by 4 bases, with 14 bases between them. Germline V CDR1 and CDR2: SEHNR, FQNEAQ (reference sequence).

In its sample, this clonotype was seen many times. CDR3 loop: CASSHTTIMNTEAFF. The CDR3 DNA is TGCGCCAGCAGCCATACGACAATCATGAACACTGAAGCTTTCTTT. The J gene is TRBJ1-1, the V gene TRBV4-1, with D unresolved. The germline V and J ends were trimmed by 3 bases and 0 bases, with 11 bases remaining between them. This CDR3 contains 15 residues. The germline V gene has CDR1 MGHRA and CDR2 YSYEKL.

This clonotype was recorded at least ten times. The chain recombines TRBV6-5 with TRBJ1-1; no clear D gene. Trimming removed 4 bases at V and 3 bases at J, with 15 bases between. This CDR3 has 15 residues. Germline V gene sequence: CDR1 MNHEY, CDR2 SVGAGI. The DNA of the CDR3 is TGTGCCAGCAGTTTAATTAGGCGTAGAGACACTGAAGCTTTCTTT. Its translation: CASSLIRRRDTEAFF.

The rearrangement uses TRBV7-9 and TRBJ1-4; 8 bases line up with TRBD1. This CDR3 region has 13 residues. V was clipped by 3 bases and J by 15 bases; unmatched bases: 9. Germline V gene data show CDR1 as SEHNR and CDR2 as FQNEAQ (reference sequence). The CDR3 here is CASSLKGGQAMFF. As DNA, the CDR3 is TGTGCCAGCAGCTTGAAAGGGGGACAGGCGATGTTTTTT. The whole variable domain, filled in from reference TRBV7-9 and TRBJ1-4, reads DTGVSQNPRHKITKRGQNVTFRCDPISEHNRLYWYRQTLGQGPEFLTYFQNEAQLEKSRLLSDRFSAERPKGSFSTLEIQRTEQGDSAMYLCASSLKGGQAMFFGSGTQLSVL.

Worth noting for this clonotype: A read error is likely, as this CDR3 ends without the conserved phenylalanine or tryptophan. No DNA is shown, since the ends of the CDR3 on it are uncertain; the CDR3 is the one TCRdb lists. The rearrangement joins TRBV2 to TRBJ1-4. The CDR3 region is 10 residues in length, termini included. From germline, CDR1 is SNHLY and CDR2 FYNNEI. The CDR3 is CASRSKLAVQ.

On this clonotype itself: A read error may be the cause here, since a much bigger clone is one base away. This chain's CDR3 is CGSSQDETQYF. CDR3 nucleotide sequence: TGTGGCAGCAGCCAAGATGAGACCCAGTACTTC. The rearrangement uses TRBV3-1 and TRBJ2-5, with D hard to call. CDR3 length: 11 amino acids. In germline, CDR1 is LGHDT, CDR2 YNNKEL (reference sequence).

This clonotype showed up many times. This chain links TRBV2 with TRBJ2-7, with 8 nucleotides matching TRBD1. This CDR3 contains 17 residues. V was clipped by 7 bases and J by 2 bases; unmatched bases: 16. CDR1 and CDR2 from the germline V gene are SNHLY and FYNNEI. The CDR3 sequence: CASTSGVWTGIPYEQYF. CDR3 DNA sequence: TGTGCCAGCACGAGTGGGGTGTGGACAGGGATTCCCTACGAGCAGTACTTC.

Regarding this clonotype: One junction end does not reproduce the germline sequence, and a read error may be involved. This chain joins TRBV5-6 and TRBJ2-6, with TRBD1 matching 7 bases. Germline loops: CDR1 SGHDT, CDR2 YYEEEE. The CDR3 length is 14 residues. The CDR3: CASSFYRGGNTEAF. Written as DNA, the CDR3 is TGTGCCAGCAGCTTCTACAGGGGCGGTAACACTGAAGCTTTC.

As for this clonotype: At one of its ends the junction is not consistent with the germline gene, which may arise from a read error. The V and J genes are TRBV7-6 and TRBJ2-7, with TRBD1 matching over 7 bases. The CDR3 contains 14 residues. Germline CDR1 reads SGHVS; CDR2 reads FNYEAQ. The CDR3 sequence: CASSHRQGIYGQYF. CDR3 nucleotide sequence: TGTGCCAGCAGCCACCGACAGGGCATCTACGGGCAGTACTTC.

This sequence joins TRBV15 and TRBJ2-7; 8 bases are a match to TRBD1. After removal of 5 bases from V and 2 bases from J, the junction contained 11 bases not matched to a gene. Germline lookup yields CDR1 LNHNV and CDR2 YYDKDF (reference sequence). The CDR3 loop spans 16 amino acids. The CDR3 spells CATSGRTGSEAYEQYF. As DNA, the CDR3 is TGTGCCACCAGCGGACGGACAGGGTCAGAAGCCTACGAGCAGTACTTC.

This clonotype was counted ten times or more. The chain combines TRBV6-5 with TRBJ1-1, with D hard to call. Germline assignment: CDR1 MNHEY and CDR2 SVGAGI. Between the trimmed V and J ends, which lost 6 bases and 1 base, there was a span of 9 bases. This CDR3 is built from 13 residues. In nucleotides, the CDR3 is TGTGCCAGCAGCCGCTTAGGGAACACTGAAGCTTTCTTT. Protein product: CASSRLGNTEAFF.

The V gene is TRBV15, the J gene TRBJ2-6, with 7 bases lining up with TRBD1. V was clipped by 1 base and J by 4 bases; unmatched bases: 7. This CDR3 spans 17 amino acids. Germline values: CDR1 LNHNV, CDR2 YYDKDF (reference sequence). CDR3 sequence: CATSRGDSETGANVLTF. CDR3 nucleotides: TGTGCCACCAGCAGAGGGGACAGTGAGACCGGGGCCAACGTCCTGACTTTC.

This clonotype has a count of ten or more. The chain has TRBV12-3 or TRBV12-4 and TRBJ1-1, with D possibly matching TRBD1 (6 bases). This CDR3 spans 15 amino acids. V dropped 6 bases and J dropped 0 bases, with 14 bases sitting between them. The CDR3 reads CASRQGGGMNTEAFF. CDR3 nucleotide sequence: TGTGCCAGCAGACAAGGGGGAGGTATGAACACTGAAGCTTTCTTT.